This record concerns one T cell receptor beta chain sequence. Its antigen is still unknown. Base qualities are not provided; no much larger clone lies one nucleotide away. The treatment or condition label here, explained by the study, means: around 19 received Ad26.COV2.S at low or high dose, single or two shots; five or six received placebo; per-sample allocation not given. Repertoires of vaccine and placebo recipients were sequenced from samples collected on day 63 after the first injection. Cohort 1b enrolled 20 to 30 adults aged 18-55 years at a single site in Boston, USA, between 29 July and 7 August 2020. Ad26.COV2.S consisted of a replication-incompetent adenovirus type 26 vector by which a prefusion-stabilized SARS-CoV-2 spike protein from the original Wuhan strain was expressed. The data stem from a study of Ad26.COV2.S vaccination and SARS-CoV-2 variants (dated by TCRdb to the early 2020s). For the study in its entirety: Donors in the vaccine arm were drawn from COV1001, a phase I-IIa trial of Ad26.COV2.S in healthy adults that was multicentre, randomized, double-blind and placebo-controlled. Dosing of Ad26.COV2.S was intramuscular, at either 5x10^10 or 1x10^11 viral particles, delivered as one shot or as two shots spaced 56 days apart. TCRbeta repertoire sequencing was used to assess the specificity and breadth of SARS-CoV-2-reactive T cell receptors after Ad26.COV2.S vaccination. The TCR-sequenced set comprised approximately 32 samples: roughly 19 Ad26.COV2.S vaccine recipients, 5 placebo recipients and 8 SARS-CoV-2 convalescent individuals. Trial participants were randomized into five groups of five: low-dose or high-dose Ad26.COV2.S given once or twice, or placebo on both occasions. Investigators remained blinded to trial group allocation during experiments and outcome assessment.

TCRbeta CDR3 regions were sequenced with the immunoSEQ Assay. After extraction, genomic DNA underwent amplification by bias-controlled multiplex PCR, followed by high-throughput sequencing. As for the authors' bioinformatics: To quantify the absolute abundance of every unique TCRbeta CDR3 region, sequences were collapsed and filtered. T cell fraction was estimated by normalizing TCRbeta template counts to usable DNA, which was measured by amplifying reference genes present in all nucleated cells. Repertoire TCRs were annotated as SARS-CoV-2-specific when V gene, CDR3 amino acid sequence and J gene were exactly matched to a known reactive TCR set. MIRA supplied the reference SARS-CoV-2 TCR set, which was filtered for enrichment in COVID-19-positive ImmuneCODE repertoires so that public or cross-reactive TCRs were removed. Based on the MIRA antigens, annotated TCRs were further analysed at the level of specific ORF or position within ORF. Breadth was defined as the number of annotated unique rearrangements divided by the total number of unique productive rearrangements, and depth was defined as the summed frequency of the annotated unique rearrangements. TCR breadth was compared between groups using two-sided Wilcoxon rank-sum tests. What TCRdb holds here is the immuneACCESS table cut down to in-frame rearrangements. Part of the clones is not present; checked against another copy, under half of the missing clones reflect an unresolved V gene, and the others are unexplained. That table gives V, J and clone size, and the DNA gave D and trimming. In this sample the table shows 410,000 or so clones, around 93% of which occur a single time. The top ten hold about 1.7% of the sample.

General conclusions and limits of the study: The study lacked the statistical power to compare responses across vaccine doses or regimens. The authors noted that total T cell responses may have been underestimated by the TCR breadth and depth analyses. Spike-specific TCR breadth was higher in Ad26.COV2.S recipients than in placebo recipients (P = 0.0014). Comparable non-spike TCR breadth was observed between vaccine and placebo recipients, consistent with only spike being contained in the vaccine. After vaccination, substantial breadth of spike-specific CD8+ and CD4+ T cell responses was reported.

This receptor was obtained from a person between 18 and 65 years old who received the Ad26.COV2.S COVID-19 vaccine or a placebo. The source material was peripheral blood, sampled in a trial of Ad26.COV2.S vaccine versus placebo.

The base sequence is TGTGCCAGCAGCCAGGGACTAGCGGGGGCGATACCCTACGAGCAGTACTTC. Its coded protein is CASSQGLAGAIPYEQYF. The sequence links TRBV7-9 to TRBJ2-7; TRBD2 lines up with 14 middle nucleotides. The germline V gene (reference sequence) sets CDR1 to SEHNR and CDR2 to FQNEAQ. Germline trimming amounts to 5 bases on V and 2 bases on J, with 8 as the count of junction bases outside the gene matches. Reading from cysteine to phenylalanine, the CDR3 counts 17 amino acids. Kept here is only the CDR3 DNA, which spans 51 bases and is read in frame from base 1.